The present T cell receptor beta chain was sequenced within a study of cytomegalovirus exposure and HLA in healthy donors. The overall study: Per a later analysis, the approximately 700 first-cohort and fewer than 150 validation repertoires shared one platform.

A few counts support this clone. Its antigen is currently unknown. General study findings and limits: The study recorded about 150 TCR beta chains that were cytomegalovirus-associated. A subsequent analysis found that TCR clusters from the first cohort also tended to co-occur in the 90 to 150 validation repertoires, with approximately 95% of cluster scores above 0. As confirmed in vitro, three CMV-associated chains were specific for CMV antigens.

Profiling relied on immunoSEQ multiplex PCR, and the TCRdb table lists in-frame clones only, not all of them. The data show more than 200,000 clones, more than 75% seen once. Germline V gene data show CDR1 as MGHRA and CDR2 as YSYEKL. The length of the CDR3 is 16 residues. V was clipped by 4 bases and J by 3 bases; unmatched bases: 9. The sequencing sample was made of PBMCs. This chain connects TRBV4-1 to TRBJ1-1, with 9 bases that match TRBD1. This TCR was sampled from a man between 18 and 35 years old in good health and CMV-seropositive. Written as DNA, the CDR3 is TGCGCCAGCAGCCGGTGGGGACAGGGATTTGACACTGAAGCTTTCTTT. This gives the protein CASSRWGQGFDTEAFF.